The rows below give T cell receptor beta chains drawn from one sample of a study of blood T cells in healthy people across ages. TCRdb independently ran MiXCR on the 5' RACE reads; one entry per CDR3 protein. The sample records about a million distinct CDR3 sequences, 51% being singletons. The sequencing input was blood. All receptors come from a woman in her sixties in good health. Both conserved end residues are part of each CDR3. Each record gives: V gene, D gene, J gene, clone size, CDR3 protein, CDR3 DNA. D genes are given only for firm matches. The listing skips clone size in some rows; elsewhere it reads once, few, many or a size class.

TRBV20-1	TRBD2	TRBJ2-1	.	CSARSLSGTSYNEQFF	TGCAGTGCTAGGTCCCTTAGCGGGACCTCCTACAATGAGCAGTTCTTC
TRBV4-1	.	TRBJ2-7	few	CASSPHGGDYEQYF	TGCGCCAGCAGCCCCCACGGTGGGGACTACGAGCAGTACTTC
TRBV20-1	TRBD1	TRBJ1-1	few	CSAVRQGEGTEAFF	TGCAGTGCTGTGAGACAGGGAGAAGGTACTGAAGCTTTCTTT
TRBV28	.	TRBJ1-2	.	CASYAGFYGYTF	TGTGCCAGCTATGCTGGGTTCTATGGCTACACCTTC
TRBV28	.	TRBJ1-1	.	CASLSGQNTEAFF	TGTGCCAGCCTCTCCGGCCAGAACACTGAAGCTTTCTTT
TRBV3-1	.	TRBJ2-3	.	CASSQVYAGPDTQYF	TGTGCCAGCAGCCAAGTGTACGCGGGACCAGATACGCAGTATTTT
TRBV20-1	TRBD2	TRBJ2-7	.	CSARTSGLTQYF	TGCAGTGCCAGGACTAGCGGGCTCACCCAGTACTTC
TRBV27	TRBD2	TRBJ2-1	.	CASTRWVLAGGPDEQFF	TGTGCCAGCACCCGCTGGGTCTTAGCGGGAGGGCCCGATGAGCAGTTCTTC
TRBV20-1	TRBD2	TRBJ2-3	few	CSASLDAGLAGVASTDTQYF	TGCAGTGCTAGTTTGGACGCCGGACTAGCGGGAGTCGCTAGCACAGATACGCAGTATTTT
TRBV30	.	TRBJ1-4	few	CAWYQGRLKGKLFF	TGTGCCTGGTACCAGGGACGGTTAAAGGGAAAACTGTTTTTT
TRBV6-1	TRBD1	TRBJ2-5	.	CASSEALLDRGRETQYF	TGCGCCAGCAGTGAAGCGCTTCTGGACAGGGGGCGAGAGACCCAGTACTTC
TRBV20-1	TRBD1	TRBJ1-2	few	CSASRGRVYGYTF	TGCAGTGCTAGCAGGGGGAGGGTCTATGGCTACACCTTC
TRBV3-1	.	TRBJ2-1	.	CASSPDYFSDEQFF	TGTGCCAGCAGCCCGGACTACTTCTCGGATGAGCAGTTCTTC
TRBV20-1	TRBD1	TRBJ2-5	few	CSARPQGAWYQETQYF	TGCAGTGCTAGACCCCAGGGGGCTTGGTACCAAGAGACTCAGTACTTC
TRBV5-5	.	TRBJ2-5	.	CASSGASLETQYF	TGTGCCAGCAGCGGGGCTTCCCTAGAGACCCAGTACTTC
TRBV12-3/TRBV12-4	TRBD1	TRBJ2-3	.	CASSAPGTGVPSTDTQYF	TGTGCCAGCAGTGCTCCGGGGACAGGGGTGCCTAGCACAGATACGCAGTATTTT
TRBV21-1	.	TRBJ2-2	once	CASITGGVSGELFF	TGTGCCAGCATCACAGGGGGGGTGTCCGGGGAGCTGTTTTTT
TRBV28	TRBD1	TRBJ1-5	.	CATMTGDQPQHF	TGTGCCACCATGACAGGGGATCAGCCCCAGCATTTT
TRBV6-6	.	TRBJ1-2	once	CASRTARRTFYGYTF	TGTGCCAGCAGGACAGCCCGACGGACTTTCTATGGCTACACCTTC
TRBV12-3/TRBV12-4	.	TRBJ2-7	.	CASSFLGSGYEQYF	TGTGCCAGCAGTTTTTTGGGGAGCGGCTACGAGCAGTACTTC
TRBV20-1	TRBD1	TRBJ2-5	.	CSARAGTGRETQYF	TGCAGTGCTAGAGCGGGGACAGGGCGGGAGACCCAGTACTTC
TRBV12-3/TRBV12-4	.	TRBJ2-3	.	CASIADTQYF	TGTGCCAGCATTGCAGATACGCAGTATTTT
TRBV29-1	.	TRBJ1-4	.	CSVGSAGNEKLFF	TGCAGCGTTGGAAGCGCAGGGAATGAAAAACTGTTTTTT
TRBV20-1	.	TRBJ2-1	.	CSARDGSGKSYNEQFF	TGCAGTGCTAGAGATGGCTCAGGGAAATCCTACAATGAGCAGTTCTTC
TRBV29-1	TRBD1	TRBJ1-2	few	CSVDYGTGDIYGYTF	TGCAGCGTTGATTACGGGACAGGGGATATCTATGGCTACACCTTC
TRBV5-1	TRBD2	TRBJ2-7	.	CASSLTSGPSSYEQYF	TGCGCCAGCAGCCTTACTAGCGGGCCTTCCTCCTACGAGCAGTACTTC
TRBV29-1	.	TRBJ1-4	.	CSGVGGANEKLFF	TGCAGCGGGGTCGGGGGCGCCAATGAAAAACTGTTTTTT
TRBV18	.	TRBJ2-2	.	CASSPRANTGELFF	TGTGCCAGCTCACCAAGGGCCAACACCGGGGAGCTGTTTTTT
TRBV20-1	.	TRBJ2-7	.	CSAPSGGDYEQYF	TGCAGTGCCCCCTCCGGGGGCGACTACGAGCAGTACTTC
TRBV29-1	.	TRBJ2-6	.	CSVASGPNVLTF	TGCAGCGTCGCCTCTGGGCCCAACGTCCTGACTTTC
TRBV20-1	.	TRBJ2-5	.	CSAGGGTGFQETQYF	TGCAGTGCAGGGGGGGGCACAGGGTTCCAAGAGACCCAGTACTTC
TRBV18	.	TRBJ1-1	.	CASYGGTNTEAFF	TGTGCCAGTTACGGTGGGACGAACACTGAAGCTTTCTTT
TRBV5-5	.	TRBJ1-4	.	CASSLVTMGEKLFF	TGTGCCAGCAGCTTGGTGACTATGGGGGAAAAACTGTTTTTT
TRBV2	.	TRBJ2-7	.	CASSEQGLGNEQYF	TGTGCCAGCAGTGAACAGGGCTTGGGTAACGAGCAGTACTTC
TRBV6-5	.	TRBJ2-7	once	CASTITQGYEQYF	TGTGCCAGCACCATTACACAGGGCTACGAGCAGTACTTC
TRBV9	.	TRBJ2-7	.	CASSPGPGEQYF	TGTGCCAGCAGCCCAGGGCCAGGCGAGCAGTACTTC
TRBV15	.	TRBJ2-3	few	CATGRDMEDTQYF	TGTGCCACCGGCAGAGATATGGAAGATACGCAGTATTTT
TRBV7-3	.	TRBJ2-1	.	CASSLTPQIGQTMFF	TGTGCCAGCAGCTTAACCCCCCAAATAGGGCAGACCATGTTCTTC
TRBV7-9	TRBD1	TRBJ2-5	.	CASSSSGTGAQETQYF	TGTGCCAGCAGCTCTTCCGGGACAGGGGCCCAAGAGACCCAGTACTTC
TRBV9	TRBD1	TRBJ2-3	.	CASSVDGTGGADTQYF	TGTGCCAGCAGCGTAGACGGGACAGGGGGCGCAGATACGCAGTATTTT
TRBV4-1	.	TRBJ2-7	.	CASSQEMGPWNYEQYF	TGCGCCAGCAGCCAAGAAATGGGACCCTGGAACTACGAGCAGTACTTC
TRBV7-9	TRBD2	TRBJ2-7	.	CASSFGSGSTYEQYF	TGTGCCAGCAGCTTCGGTAGCGGGAGCACCTACGAGCAGTACTTC
TRBV5-1	TRBD1	TRBJ2-7	few	CASSSRQGSSYEQYF	TGCGCCAGCAGCTCTAGACAGGGATCATCGTACGAGCAGTACTTC
TRBV7-2	TRBD2	TRBJ2-7	.	CASQVAGIDEQYF	TGTGCCAGCCAGGTAGCGGGAATCGACGAGCAGTACTTC
TRBV3-1	.	TRBJ2-7	.	CASSRPGSFAYEQYF	TGTGCCAGCAGCCGTCCCGGGAGTTTTGCCTACGAGCAGTACTTC
TRBV6-4	TRBD2	TRBJ2-4	.	CASSARGLAGSNEQYF	TGTGCCAGCAGTGCCCGGGGACTAGCGGGAAGTAATGAGCAGTACTTC
TRBV5-1	.	TRBJ2-5	.	CASSQDTQEMTQYF	TGCGCCAGCAGTCAGGACACACAAGAGATGACCCAGTACTTC
TRBV11-2	.	TRBJ2-6	.	CASTIMGANVLTF	TGTGCCAGCACCATTATGGGGGCCAACGTCCTGACTTTC
TRBV27	.	TRBJ2-7	few	CASIGANLEVHSYEQYF	TGTGCCAGCATAGGGGCGAATTTGGAGGTGCACTCCTACGAGCAGTACTTC
TRBV20-1	.	TRBJ2-1	few	CSAEGGAYNEQFF	TGCAGTGCTGAAGGGGGGGCCTACAATGAGCAGTTCTTC
TRBV5-1	.	TRBJ2-3	few	CASSLVDTSTDTQYF	TGCGCCAGCAGCTTGGTGGATACTAGCACAGATACGCAGTATTTT
TRBV4-2	.	TRBJ1-6	.	CASSPREGRHNSPLHF	TGTGCCAGCAGCCCCCGCGAGGGGAGGCATAATTCACCCCTCCACTTT
TRBV6-5	.	TRBJ2-7	many	CATHWEGTRTNEQYF	TGTGCCACCCATTGGGAAGGGACGAGAACTAACGAGCAGTACTTC
TRBV7-9	TRBD2	TRBJ2-3	.	CASSLGGNSGSLPDTQYF	TGTGCCAGCAGCTTAGGAGGGAATAGCGGGAGCCTTCCAGATACGCAGTATTTT
TRBV29-1	.	TRBJ1-5	many	CSVGGFGNQPQHF	TGCAGCGTTGGCGGATTCGGGAATCAGCCCCAGCATTTT